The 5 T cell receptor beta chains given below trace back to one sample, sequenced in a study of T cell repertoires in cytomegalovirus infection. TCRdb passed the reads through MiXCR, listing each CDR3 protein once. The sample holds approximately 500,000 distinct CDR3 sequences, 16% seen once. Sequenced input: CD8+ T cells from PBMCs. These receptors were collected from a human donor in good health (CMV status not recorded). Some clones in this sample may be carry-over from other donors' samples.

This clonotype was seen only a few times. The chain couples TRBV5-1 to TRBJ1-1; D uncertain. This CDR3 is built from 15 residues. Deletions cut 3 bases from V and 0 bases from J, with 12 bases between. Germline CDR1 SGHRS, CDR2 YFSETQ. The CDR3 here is CASSSGPMMNTEAFF. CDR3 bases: TGCGCCAGCAGCTCCGGACCGATGATGAACACTGAAGCTTTCTTT. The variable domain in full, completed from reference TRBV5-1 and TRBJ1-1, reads KAGVTQTPRYLIKTRGQQVTLSCSPISGHRSVSWYQQTPGQGLQFLFEYFSETQRNKGNFPGRFSGRQFSNSRSEMNVSTLELGDSALYLCASSSGPMMNTEAFFGQGTRLTVV.

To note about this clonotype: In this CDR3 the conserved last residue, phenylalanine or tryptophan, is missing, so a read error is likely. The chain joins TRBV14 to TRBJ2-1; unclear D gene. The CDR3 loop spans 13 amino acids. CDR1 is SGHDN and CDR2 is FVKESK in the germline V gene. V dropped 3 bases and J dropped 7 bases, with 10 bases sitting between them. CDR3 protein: CASSQGIRNEQFC. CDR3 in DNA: TGTGCCAGCAGCCAGGGGATAAGAAATGAGCAGTTCTGC.

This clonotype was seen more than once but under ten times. CDR3 sequence: CASNRRTSGRNEQFF. The CDR3 nucleotides read TGTGCCAGCAACAGAAGGACTAGCGGGAGGAATGAGCAGTTCTTC. This chain links TRBV6-5 with TRBJ2-1, with TRBD2 matching over 14 bases. V lost 7 bases, J lost 7 bases, and 6 bases stayed unmatched. The CDR3 runs to 15 residues. CDR1 is MNHEY, CDR2 SVGAGI, per germline.

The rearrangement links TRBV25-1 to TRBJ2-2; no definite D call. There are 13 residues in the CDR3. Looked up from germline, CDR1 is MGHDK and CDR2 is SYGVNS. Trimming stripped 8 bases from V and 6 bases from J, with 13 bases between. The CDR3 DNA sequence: TGTGCCAGCCAGGATCCTAACGCCGGGGAGCTGTTTTTT. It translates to CASQDPNAGELFF.

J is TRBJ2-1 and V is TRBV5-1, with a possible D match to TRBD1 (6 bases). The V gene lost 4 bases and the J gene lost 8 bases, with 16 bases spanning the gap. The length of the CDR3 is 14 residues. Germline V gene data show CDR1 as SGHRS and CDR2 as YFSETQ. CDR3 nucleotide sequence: TGCGCCAGCAGCGGGGACAAGGGATTCTATGAGCAGTTCTTC. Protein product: CASSGDKGFYEQFF. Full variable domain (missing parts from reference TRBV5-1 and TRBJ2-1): KAGVTQTPRYLIKTRGQQVTLSCSPISGHRSVSWYQQTPGQGLQFLFEYFSETQRNKGNFPGRFSGRQFSNSRSEMNVSTLELGDSALYLCASSGDKGFYEQFFGPGTRLTVL.